These 10 T cell receptor beta chains were all obtained from the same sample, sequenced in a study of tumor-infiltrating lymphocytes in primary liver carcinoma (dated by TCRdb to 2015 to 2018). The run used an Illumina HiSeq 2500. TCRbeta-specific cDNA was reverse-transcribed from roughly 500 ng total RNA using a constant-region primer and ProtoScript II reverse transcriptase. The TCRbeta libraries were prepared through three rounds of nested multiplex PCR following a slightly modified ARM-PCR procedure. Each of the first two PCR rounds ran for approximately 11 cycles and used multiplex TRBV1-TRBV30 forward primers together with a Cbeta reverse primer. The public reads were quality trimmed at Q25 with fastp and then assembled into clones with MiXCR by TCRdb, keeping productive beta chains. All rows with the same CDR3 protein become a single entry with the most common DNA and genes. The sample records 80,000 or so distinct CDR3 sequences, around 75% of which are singletons. The top ten constitute about an eighth of the sample.

Total RNA and DNA were co-extracted from around 20-30 mg of bulk tissue with the AllPrep DNA/RNA mini kit, without cell sorting. The sample consisted of liver tumor tissue from sampling region 4. The sample's cell subset or site label, in plain terms: tumor region T4, right-lateral pole. The receptors come from a woman aged 55 to 70 with primary liver carcinoma and hepatitis B virus infection.

V is TRBV20-1 and J is TRBJ2-4; either TRBD1 or TRBD2 may fit D (5 bases each). Trimming shortened V by 4 bases and J by 0 bases, and 10 bases separated the two germline ends. The CDR3 runs to 14 residues. The germline gives CDR1 DFQATT, CDR2 SNEGSKA (reference sequence). This CDR3 reads CSATGPLAKNIQYF. In DNA form, the CDR3 reads TGCAGTGCTACGGGACCTCTAGCCAAAAACATTCAGTACTTC.

This clonotype occurred many times. V gene TRBV28 combines with J gene TRBJ2-7; 9 nucleotides agree with TRBD2. CDR3 size: 15 residues. Looked up from germline, CDR1 is MDHEN and CDR2 is SYDVKM. With V trimmed by 5 bases and J by 0 bases, 5 bases remained unmatched. CDR3 protein: CASSATGLASYEQYF. For the CDR3, the DNA is TGTGCCAGCAGTGCCACGGGACTAGCCTCCTACGAGCAGTACTTC.

This chain connects TRBV6-5 to TRBJ2-3, with 12 bases fitting TRBD1. The CDR3 contains 15 residues. The germline gives CDR1 MNHEY, CDR2 SVGAGI. CDR3 bases: TGTGGCAACAGCTTTGGGACAGGGGGCGCAGATACGCAGTATTTT. It yields the protein CGNSFGTGGADTQYF.

About this clonotype itself: Its ends do not fully match the called genes, so a read error is possible. V and J are TRBV12-3 or TRBV12-4 and TRBJ2-2; weak D call: TRBD2 (5 bases). The CDR3 is 14 residues long. CDR3 in DNA: TGTGCCGGCAGCTACACAGCGAACACCGGGAAGCTGTTTTTT. Protein: CAGSYTANTGKLFF.

This clonotype was detected once. Compared with germline, one end of the junction differs, possibly owing to a read error. The chain carries TRBV29-1 and TRBJ2-5; D possibly corresponds to TRBD2 (5 bases). The V gene's germline CDR1 is SQVTM and CDR2 ANQGSEA. This CDR3 spans 13 amino acids. The CDR3 nucleotides are TGCAGCGCGTATTCGGGATATCAAGGGACCCAGTACTTC. Translation gives CSAYSGYQGTQYF. Full variable domain (rest looked up from reference TRBV29-1 and TRBJ2-5): SAVISQKPSRDICQRGTSLTIQCQVDSQVTMMFWYRQQPGQSLTLIATANQGSEATYESGFVIDKFPISRPNLTFSTLTVSNMSPEDSSIYLCSAYSGYQGTQYFGPGTRLLVL.

With respect to this clonotype: A much larger clone lies one base from this, so it may be a read error. The chain uses TRBV5-1 and TRBJ2-5, with 7 bases lining up with TRBD2. CDR3 length: 15 amino acids. Losses at the gene ends were 1 base for V and 7 bases for J; bases not matched to a gene: 10. CDR1 is SGHRS and CDR2 is YFSETQ in the germline V gene. The CDR3 is CASSLMRENGGTQYF. CDR3 coding DNA: TGCGCCAGCAGCTTGATGCGGGAGAATGGGGGGACCCAGTACTTC. Supplemented by reference TRBV5-1 and TRBJ2-5, the full variable domain reads KAGVTQTPRYLIKTRGQQVTLSCSPISGHRSVSWYQQTPGQGLQFLFEYFSETQRNKGNFPGRFSGRQFSNSRSEMNVSTLELGDSALYLCASSLMRENGGTQYFGPGTRLLVL.

About this clonotype itself: This clone may be a read error of a much larger clone one base away. The gene calls are TRBV7-9 and TRBJ2-3; TRBD1 aligns across 8 bases. CDR1 and CDR2 (germline): SEHNR, FQNEAQ (reference sequence). This CDR3 has 16 residues. CDR3 bases: TGTGCCAACAGCTTAAATACAGGGGGTGTGACAGATACGCAGTATTTT. This translates into CANSLNTGGVTDTQYF.

This chain links TRBV30 with TRBJ2-6; D is undetermined. Germline lookup yields CDR1 GTSNPN and CDR2 SVGIG (reference sequence). Trimming stripped 3 bases from V and 0 bases from J, with 9 bases between. The CDR3 contains 15 residues. DNA of the CDR3: TGTGCCTGGAGCAAATGGGGCTCTGGGGCCAACGTCCTGACTTTC. Its protein is CAWSKWGSGANVLTF.

With respect to this clonotype: An end of the junction does not agree with germline; a read error may underlie this. The V gene is TRBV6-5, the J gene TRBJ1-1; possibly TRBD1 for D (5 bases). CDR1 MNHEY and CDR2 SVGAGI come from the germline V gene. The CDR3 covers 14 residues. CDR3 region: CASSLTAMNTEAFF. The CDR3, as DNA: TGCGCCAGCAGCCTGACAGCTATGAACACTGAAGCTTTCTTT.

With regard to this clonotype: This sequence may be a read error, since a much larger clone differs from it by one base. As DNA, the CDR3 is TGTGCCAGCAACCTAAGGACTAGTCAAGAGACCCAGTACTTC. Amino acids: CASNLRTSQETQYF. The chain joins TRBV7-9 to TRBJ2-5; TRBD2 matches 7 bases. The germline V gene has CDR1 SEHNR and CDR2 FQNEAQ (reference sequence). The ends lost 7 bases at V and 2 bases at J; junction bases unmatched: 7. This CDR3 contains 14 residues.